This T cell receptor beta chain was captured by sequencing in a study of blood T cells in healthy people across ages. Healthy individuals of Caucasian origin from Russia, aged about 6 to 100, served as donors. Extraction yielded at least 6 micrograms of total RNA per sample. Through a sample-barcoded 5' primer and a J-beta primer mix, a second PCR was run for roughly 7 to 12 cycles. TCRdb re-called the 5' RACE reads with MiXCR, one entry per CDR3 protein. The sample includes 550,000 to 700,000 distinct CDR3 sequences, 27% of them seen just once. The CDR3 is 13 amino acids. V lost 0 bases to trimming and J lost 4 bases, with 6 bases between them. Per the germline V gene, CDR1 is SGHTA and CDR2 is FQGTGA. Comment on this clonotype: The antigen remains unidentified.

General observations from the study: Higher diversity and more naive CD4+ cells were features of long-lived donors, compared to aged donors.

This TCR came from a woman between 65 and 79 years old in good health. The sample comprised blood. The chain couples TRBV7-3 to TRBJ2-5; D tentatively fits TRBD1 or TRBD2 (5 bases each). Written as DNA, the CDR3 is TGTGCCAGCAGCTTAACGGGGGTAGAGACCCAGTACTTC. It is translated as CASSLTGVETQYF.